These 9 T cell receptor beta chains were sequenced from one sample in a study of blood T cell repertoires in COVID-19. Measured with immunoSEQ multiplex PCR; TCRdb has only the in-frame clones, and not every one. The data contain some 200,000 clones, around 92% of them seen just once; the ten biggest clones take up about 8.8%. Sequencing was performed on PBMCs or T cells enriched from blood (not recorded which). The receptor source for this set is a young woman who had recovered from COVID-19.

The CDR3 nucleotides are TGTGCCACCAGTGATGGGGCTATAAATGAAAAACTGTTTTTT. It specifies CATSDGAINEKLFF. This chain uses TRBV24-1 with TRBJ1-4; D might be TRBD1 (5 bases). The CDR3 consists of 14 residues. CDR1 is KGHDR and CDR2 is SFDVKD in the germline V gene. V shed 3 bases and J shed 5 bases, with 9 bases lying between them.

The chain combines TRBV29-1 with TRBJ1-6, with 9 bases lining up with TRBD1. The trim removed 8 bases at V and 9 bases at J, leaving 14 bases unmatched. The CDR3 extends over 15 amino acids. Germline-derived CDR1 and CDR2 are SQVTM and ANQGSEA. The CDR3 bases are TGCAGCTGTCAAACATCAGGACAGGGGCGTTCACCCCTCCACTTT. Translating gives CSCQTSGQGRSPLHF.

There are a few counts of this clone. The rearrangement uses TRBV28 and TRBJ1-6, with D uncertain. CDR1 and CDR2 (germline): MDHEN, SYDVKM. V was clipped by 2 bases and J by 0 bases, with 8 bases between them. The CDR3 contains 16 residues. As DNA, the CDR3 is TGTGCCAGCAGTTTAAGCGGCTTCTCCTATAATTCACCCCTCCACTTT. As protein: CASSLSGFSYNSPLHF.

This clone was seen only once. The DNA for the CDR3 is TGTGCCAGCAGTTTAACCGGGACAGGGAAGGAGACCCAGTACTTC. It translates to CASSLTGTGKETQYF. The rearrangement links TRBV28 to TRBJ2-5, with TRBD1 identical over 9 bases. The J segment lost 5 bases and the V segment lost 2 bases, leaving 6 bases of the junction unmatched. Per the germline V gene, CDR1 is MDHEN and CDR2 is SYDVKM. This CDR3 region has 15 residues.

The chain is built from TRBV28 and TRBJ1-3; TRBD1 aligns across 8 bases. The CDR3 sequence is 15 residues long. V shed 3 bases and J 2 bases; nucleotides not matched to a gene: 3. Germline V gene lookup returns CDR1 MDHEN and CDR2 SYDVKM. The chain's CDR3 is CASSFRQGPGNTIYF. The CDR3 DNA reads TGTGCCAGCAGTTTCAGACAGGGGCCTGGAAACACCATATATTTT. Full variable domain (missing parts from reference TRBV28 and TRBJ1-3): DVKVTQSSRYLVKRTGEKVFLECVQDMDHENMFWYRQDPGLGLRLIYFSYDVKMKEKGDIPEGYSVSREKKERFSLILESASTNQTSMYLCASSFRQGPGNTIYFGEGSWLTVV.

The gene calls are TRBV19 and TRBJ2-7, with 9 nucleotides matching TRBD1. V lost 6 bases and J lost 0; bases outside the gene matches: 6. Germline lookup yields CDR1 LNHDA and CDR2 SQIVND (reference sequence). The CDR3 has 15 residues. CDR3: CASRVQGASSYEQYF. The CDR3 DNA reads TGTGCCAGTAGAGTACAGGGGGCCAGCTCCTACGAGCAGTACTTC.

The genes are TRBV7-6 and TRBJ2-1; 11 bases align to TRBD2. Germline CDR1 reads SGHVS; CDR2 reads FNYEAQ. The CDR3 consists of 17 residues. The V segment lost 5 bases and the J segment 4 bases; nucleotides outside the gene matches: 10. The CDR3 DNA is TGTGCCAGCAGCAGCAGGCCTAGCGGGGGGTATTACAATGAGCAGTTCTTC. Its translation is CASSSRPSGGYYNEQFF.

The rearrangement uses TRBV11-2 and TRBJ2-4; perhaps TRBD1 as D (5 bases). This CDR3 spans 14 amino acids. Germline-derived CDR1 and CDR2 are SGHAT and FQNNGV. V was clipped by 5 bases and J by 7 bases, with 15 bases between them. The CDR3 region has the DNA TGTGCCAGCAGCCCCCGTCAGGGAAGGAACATTCAGTACTTC. This gives the protein CASSPRQGRNIQYF.

The V gene is TRBV10-1, the J gene TRBJ1-3, with D perhaps TRBD1 (5 bases). The V gene's germline CDR1 is WNHNN and CDR2 SYGVQD (reference sequence). There are 15 residues in the CDR3. Trimming removed 6 bases at V and 7 bases at J, with 19 bases between. CDR3 sequence reads: CASRRGVVPLNTIYF. Written as DNA, the CDR3 is TGCGCCAGCAGACGGGGGGTCGTTCCCCTCAACACCATATATTTT.